This TCR beta chain is drawn from a study of CD8 T cells in Susac syndrome. Sequencing of TCR beta was performed on blood CD8+ T cells and on blood CD4+ T cells. The ends lost 1 base at V and 8 bases at J; junction bases unmatched: 10. This CDR3 has 16 residues. From germline, CDR1 is SGHDT and CDR2 YYEEEE. With random hexamers, 0.5 to 1 ug RNA was reverse transcribed. Using its own MiXCR run on the immunoSEQ multiplex PCR reads, TCRdb lists one record per CDR3 protein. In the table there are a few hundred thousand distinct CDR3 sequences, around 84% of which are singletons. The V and J genes are TRBV5-6 and TRBJ2-1; TRBD2 matches 9 bases. This TCR derives from a human donor with multiple sclerosis. Source material: CD8+ T cells from PBMCs. The CDR3 DNA sequence: TGTGCCAGCAGCTTGAGCTGGCGGGAGGGAGGACATGAGCAGTTCTTC. Translated, it gives CASSLSWREGGHEQFF. Filled out from reference TRBV5-6 and TRBJ2-1, the complete variable domain reads DAGVTQSPTHLIKTRGQQVTLRCSPKSGHDTVSWYQQALGQGPQFIFQYYEEEERQRGNFPDRFSGHQFPNYSSELNVNALLLGDSALYLCASSLSWREGGHEQFFGPGTRLTVL.